This TCR beta chain was obtained from a study of T cell changes during pregnancy in multiple sclerosis. Looked up from germline, CDR1 is SGHAT and CDR2 is FQNNGV. V lost 1 base and J lost 3; bases outside the gene matches: 9. CDR3 length equals 17 residues. Libraries were prepared by immunoSEQ multiplex PCR; TCRdb keeps only in-frame clonotypes and omits some of them. The sample records just over 50,000 clones, roughly 90% being singletons. The V and J genes are TRBV11-2 and TRBJ2-3, with 8 bases matching TRBD2. The clonotype comes from a female donor with multiple sclerosis, enrolled in a pregnancy study. The material sequenced was CD4+ T cells from peripheral blood mononuclear cells, taken after pregnancy. DNA for the CDR3: TGTGCCAGCAGCTTAGGCTCGGGAACTAGCGGAACAGATACGCAGTATTTT. It specifies CASSLGSGTSGTDTQYF.